This TCR beta chain derives from a study of T cell repertoires in cytomegalovirus infection. General study results and limits: HLA-C-restricted TCR beta clonotypes specific for CMV led the ex vivo response.

Germline values: CDR1 SGHTA, CDR2 FQGNSA. The CDR3 has 12 amino acids. V lost 4 bases and J lost 8, with 11 bases in between. Ten or more counts support this clonotype. The antigen remains unidentified. One entry per CDR3 protein results from TCRdb running MiXCR on the reads. Here the sample spans under 100,000 distinct CDR3 sequences, 3.7% being singletons. The specimen sequenced was PBMCs. The rearrangement joins TRBV7-2 to TRBJ1-2; D unresolved. The clonotype was recovered from a human donor in good health (CMV status not recorded). Some clones in this sample may be carry-over from other donors' samples. The CDR3 DNA sequence: TGTGCCAGCAGCTCAAGGTCAGACGGCTACACCTTC. Amino acid sequence: CASSSRSDGYTF.